The 32 T cell receptor beta chains below were found in one sample sequenced in a study of Graves' ophthalmopathy and Graves' hyperthyroidism. TCR beta CDR3 amplification used RNA transcripts. First-round RT-PCR used HTBI primers; second-round multiplex PCR followed. MiXCR, run by TCRdb on the multiplex PCR reads, gives a single entry per CDR3 protein. The sample includes approximately 150,000 distinct CDR3 sequences, roughly two fifths of them seen just once. Material for sequencing was peripheral blood. These receptors came from a man aged 30 to 39 with Graves' ophthalmopathy.

This chain links TRBV19 with TRBJ2-7, with 7 bases lining up with TRBD1. The CDR3 has 14 residues. With 4 bases clipped from V and 6 bases from J, the junction kept 9 bases outside the gene matches. The germline V gene has CDR1 LNHDA and CDR2 SQIVND (reference sequence). The CDR3 sequence: CASSTGQDLREQYF. As DNA, the CDR3 is TGTGCCAGTAGTACAGGACAGGACCTACGCGAGCAGTACTTC. The complete variable domain, with remaining parts taken from reference TRBV19 and TRBJ2-7, reads DGGITQSPKYLFRKEGQNVTLSCEQNLNHDAMYWYRQDPGQGLRLIYYSQIVNDFQKGDIAEGYSVSREKKESFPLTVTSAQKNPTAFYLCASSTGQDLREQYFGPGTRLTVT.

The rearrangement uses TRBV6-1 and TRBJ2-4; D is possibly TRBD2 (6 bases). V lost 3 bases and J 5 bases, leaving 11 bases between the germline ends. CDR1 and CDR2 from the germline V gene are MNHNS and SASEGT. This CDR3 contains 14 residues. CDR3 sequence reads: CASSDGTRENIQYF. CDR3 sequence (DNA): TGTGCCAGCAGTGACGGGACTCGCGAAAACATTCAGTACTTC.

This clonotype has a count of ten or more. This rearrangement joins TRBV10-3 to TRBJ2-5, with D perhaps TRBD1 (7 bases). Germline values: CDR1 ENHRY, CDR2 SYGVKD. This CDR3 has 17 residues. V lost 0 bases and J 1 base, leaving 15 bases between the germline ends. The CDR3 reads CAISESPAGGFQETQYF. CDR3 nucleotide sequence: TGTGCCATCAGTGAGTCGCCGGCAGGGGGGTTCCAAGAGACCCAGTACTTC.

The rearrangement links TRBV6-1 to TRBJ1-1, with D possibly TRBD1 on 6 matching bases. Per the germline V gene, CDR1 is MNHNS and CDR2 is SASEGT. This CDR3 is built from 14 residues. Trimming took off 5 bases at V and 7 bases at J, with 17 bases between the two ends. In DNA form, the CDR3 reads TGTGCCAGCAGTCCCCCCTCCCTGGGACATGAAGCTTTCTTT. Its protein product is CASSPPSLGHEAFF.

The chain has TRBV15 and TRBJ1-1; TRBD1 matches at 7 bases. CDR1 and CDR2 (germline): LNHNV, YYDKDF (reference sequence). The CDR3 runs 13 residues. V was pared by 2 bases and J by 10 bases, with 7 bases of the junction left unmatched. CDR3 protein: CATSRSGTGVAFF. DNA for the CDR3: TGTGCCACCAGCAGATCTGGAACAGGGGTAGCTTTCTTT.

This clonotype came up many times. The chain is built from TRBV6-5 and TRBJ2-3; TRBD2 matches at 8 bases. The germline V gene encodes CDR1 MNHEY and CDR2 SVGAGI. V shed 4 bases and J 5 bases; nucleotides not matched to a gene: 5. This CDR3 region has 14 residues. The CDR3 coding sequence is TGTGCCAGCAGTTTGGGGCTAGCGGGAGATACGCAGTATTTT. Translation: CASSLGLAGDTQYF.

The chain has TRBV6-2 or TRBV6-3 and TRBJ2-5; D not certain. Between the trimmed V and J ends, which lost 0 bases and 4 bases, there was a span of 9 bases. This CDR3 has 14 amino acids. CDR1 is MNHEY, CDR2 SVGEGT, per germline. In nucleotides, the CDR3 is TGTGCCAGCAGTTACTCGCGAGTGCTAGAGACCCAGTACTTC. Protein sequence: CASSYSRVLETQYF.

This clonotype was seen at least ten times. This chain connects TRBV7-8 to TRBJ2-2; D may be TRBD1 or TRBD2 (5 bases each). The germline V gene encodes CDR1 SGHVS and CDR2 FQNEAQ. This CDR3 region has 17 residues. Trimming left V 5 bases short and J 7 bases short, with 23 bases between. CDR3 coding DNA: TGTGCCAGCAGCACTCTCAGGGCGGGTGATATTATCGGGGAGCTGTTTTTT. This codes for CASSTLRAGDIIGELFF.

The chain joins TRBV7-2 to TRBJ1-5, with 8 bases fitting TRBD1. This CDR3 spans 14 amino acids. CDR1 SGHTA and CDR2 FQGNSA come from the germline V gene. The V segment lost 6 bases and the J segment 6 bases; nucleotides outside the gene matches: 7. The CDR3 DNA reads TGTGCCAGCAGTGAAGGACAGGGTCCTCAGCCCCAGCATTTT. Its translation: CASSEGQGPQPQHF.

Many counts were recorded for this clonotype. The chain employs TRBV2 and TRBJ2-7; 7 bases map to TRBD2. The CDR3 has 15 amino acids. Unmatched junction bases numbered 14, after V lost 7 bases and J lost 5 bases. Germline CDR1 and CDR2: SNHLY and FYNNEI. CDR3 sequence reads: CASKAGIASGHEQYF. In DNA, the CDR3 is TGTGCCAGCAAGGCGGGGATCGCTAGCGGTCACGAGCAGTACTTC.

CDR3 nucleotides: TGTGCCACCAGCTGGGGCCAAAATCAGCCCCAGCATTTT. It encodes CATSWGQNQPQHF. This sequence joins TRBV15 and TRBJ1-5, with D perhaps TRBD1 (5 bases). V lost 5 bases and J 4 bases, leaving 9 bases between the germline ends. The CDR3 is 13 residues long. Germline assignment: CDR1 LNHNV and CDR2 YYDKDF (reference sequence).

The chain joins TRBV6-1 to TRBJ1-2; 8 bases are a match to TRBD1. Unmatched junction bases numbered 14, after V lost 6 bases and J lost 5 bases. CDR3 length: 16 residues. Germline lookup yields CDR1 MNHNS and CDR2 SASEGT. CDR3 DNA sequence: TGTGCCAGCAGATCCGGACAGGGTGGGATCGGTTATGGCTACACCTTC. This encodes CASRSGQGGIGYGYTF.

The sample holds many counts of this clonotype. The chain combines TRBV28 with TRBJ2-5; D is unresolved. The CDR3 totals 14 residues. The germline gives CDR1 MDHEN, CDR2 SYDVKM. V lost 3 bases and J lost 9, with 17 bases in between. As DNA, the CDR3 is TGTGCCAGCAGTTTTATCGGTTCCGATCGGGCCCAGTACTTC. Protein: CASSFIGSDRAQYF.

The chain combines TRBV11-2 with TRBJ1-2, with D unresolved. This CDR3 region has 15 residues. CDR1 is SGHAT, CDR2 FQNNGV, per germline. V shed 1 base and J shed 1 base, with 10 bases lying between them. CDR3 loop: CASSLGGASNYGYTF. The CDR3 bases are TGTGCCAGCAGCTTAGGAGGAGCGAGTAACTATGGCTACACCTTC.

This clonotype was observed many times. The chain employs TRBV6-2 or TRBV6-3 and TRBJ2-7; TRBD2 matches at 8 bases. Trimming removed 4 bases from V and 4 bases from J; junction bases left unmatched: 12. Germline assignment: CDR1 MNHEY and CDR2 SVGEGT. The CDR3 is made up of 16 amino acids. The CDR3 DNA sequence: TGTGCCAGCAGTTTCGACTCAGCGGGAGTCGGGTACGAGCAGTACTTC. This codes for CASSFDSAGVGYEQYF.

This clonotype has at least ten counts. The J gene is TRBJ1-2, the V gene TRBV19, with TRBD1 identical over 7 bases. V gave up 8 bases and J gave up 8 bases; unmatched junction bases: 14. Germline lookup yields CDR1 LNHDA and CDR2 SQIVND (reference sequence). This CDR3 contains 14 residues. CDR3 coding DNA: TGTGCCAGTGCGGACAGGCTCCGGGGAAAAGGCTACACCTTC. This codes for CASADRLRGKGYTF.

V usage is TRBV7-2 and J usage is TRBJ1-2; 7 bases map to TRBD1. The V gene end was trimmed by 2 bases and the J gene end by 2 bases; junction bases not matched to a gene: 2. Germline values: CDR1 SGHTA, CDR2 FQGNSA. This CDR3 spans 14 amino acids. The CDR3 loop is CASSLSTGNYGYTF. CDR3 bases: TGTGCCAGCAGCTTATCGACAGGGAACTATGGCTACACCTTC.

This clonotype has ten or more counts. The rearrangement joins TRBV24-1 to TRBJ2-7; a weak D match, TRBD1 (5 bases). CDR1 KGHDR and CDR2 SFDVKD come from the germline V gene. The ends were cut back, 4 bases at V and 3 bases at J, with 18 bases in the middle. CDR3 length: 16 residues. The CDR3 bases are TGTGCCACCAGTGACTTATCCCGACAGCGATACTACGAGCAGTACTTC. Its translation: CATSDLSRQRYYEQYF.

The chain recombines TRBV28 with TRBJ2-7, with a weak D call TRBD1 (5 bases). Per germline, CDR1 MDHEN and CDR2 SYDVKM. This CDR3 comprises 15 residues. V was cut by 1 base and J by 2 bases, with 12 bases left in between. The CDR3 DNA sequence: TGTGCCAGCAGTTTATTGGCAGGGTCCACCTACGAGCAGTACTTC. Protein product: CASSLLAGSTYEQYF.

This clonotype was seen at least ten times. The chain is built from TRBV7-2 and TRBJ1-1; possible D gene TRBD1, 5 bases. The V gene's germline CDR1 is SGHTA and CDR2 FQGNSA. Trimming cost V 5 bases and J 3 bases, with 16 bases left between them. The CDR3 consists of 15 residues. The CDR3 spells CASSGGDGRHTEAFF. DNA of the CDR3: TGTGCCAGCAGCGGAGGGGACGGGCGGCACACTGAAGCTTTCTTT.

The rearrangement links TRBV30 to TRBJ2-5, with 11 bases aligning to TRBD2. The CDR3 has 15 residues. In germline, CDR1 is GTSNPN, CDR2 SVGIG (reference sequence). The V segment lost 2 bases and the J segment 7 bases; nucleotides outside the gene matches: 9. The CDR3 reads CAWSKGLAVPRTQYF. Written as DNA, the CDR3 is TGTGCCTGGAGTAAGGGACTAGCGGTACCGCGGACCCAGTACTTC.

This clonotype was detected ten times or more. The chain has TRBV7-9 and TRBJ1-2; D ambiguous. The CDR3 loop spans 13 amino acids. CDR1 is SEHNR and CDR2 is FQNEAQ in the germline V gene (reference sequence). Trimming stripped 4 bases from V and 7 bases from J, with 13 bases between. This CDR3 reads CASSSPGLGGYTF. CDR3 coding DNA: TGTGCCAGCAGCTCCCCCGGCTTGGGTGGCTACACCTTC.

The gene calls are TRBV7-3 and TRBJ1-1, with 9 bases fitting TRBD1. With V trimmed by 2 bases and J by 5 bases, 9 bases remained unmatched. In germline, CDR1 is SGHTA, CDR2 FQGTGA. The CDR3 consists of 16 residues. Written as DNA, the CDR3 is TGTGCCAGCAGCTTAGGGACAGGGCGTGAGAAAACTGAAGCTTTCTTT. Its protein product is CASSLGTGREKTEAFF.

This clonotype was seen at least ten times. The gene calls are TRBV7-9 and TRBJ2-5; D is unclear. CDR3 length equals 15 residues. Germline CDR1 SEHNR, CDR2 FQNEAQ (reference sequence). Between the trimmed V and J ends, which lost 1 base and 4 bases, there was a span of 13 bases. The CDR3 region is CASSLGGYFGETQYF. The CDR3, as DNA: TGTGCCAGCAGCTTAGGAGGCTACTTCGGAGAGACCCAGTACTTC.

The rearrangement joins TRBV28 to TRBJ2-5, with TRBD2 matching over 7 bases. V lost 2 bases to trimming and J lost 0 bases; unmatched junction nucleotides: 6. Germline CDR1 reads MDHEN; CDR2 reads SYDVKM. The CDR3 contains 16 residues. In DNA, the CDR3 is TGTGCCAGCAGTTTACCCCTAGCGGAAAACCAAGAGACCCAGTACTTC. This translates into CASSLPLAENQETQYF.

The chain has TRBV12-3 or TRBV12-4 and TRBJ2-5; 7 nucleotides line up with TRBD2. CDR3 size: 15 residues. The V and J ends lost 1 base and 1 base, in that order; junction bases with no gene match: 3. CDR3 DNA: TGTGCCAGCAGTTTAGGTCCTAGCGGCCAAGAGACCCAGTACTTC. Amino acids: CASSLGPSGQETQYF.

This clonotype has a count of ten or more. The rearrangement uses TRBV12-3 or TRBV12-4 and TRBJ2-4; 7 positions match TRBD2. The CDR3 loop spans 15 amino acids. V trimming: 5 bases; J trimming: 3 bases; junction bases outside the gene matches: 7. CDR3 residues: CASSDSGPGKNIQYF. Here the CDR3 DNA reads TGTGCCAGCAGTGATAGCGGGCCAGGCAAAAACATTCAGTACTTC.

This clonotype occurred many times. The chain combines TRBV7-3 with TRBJ1-1; TRBD1 might be the D (6 bases). CDR1 and CDR2 from the germline V gene are SGHTA and FQGTGA. Trimming shortened V by 5 bases and J by 9 bases, and 19 bases separated the two germline ends. The CDR3 spans 14 residues. CDR3: CASSPSGGANQAFF. For the CDR3, the DNA is TGTGCCAGCAGCCCAAGCGGGGGGGCGAACCAAGCTTTCTTT.

The chain links TRBV6-7 to TRBJ1-5; the D is unclear. TRBV6-7 is assigned to the ORF class and has an uncertain function. This CDR3 has 15 residues. The V and J ends lost 4 bases and 6 bases respectively, with 16 bases between them. The CDR3 here is CASSSTRLGGQPQHF. CDR3 coding DNA: TGTGCCAGCAGTTCCACCCGTCTTGGCGGTCAGCCCCAGCATTTT.

This clonotype was seen many times. The chain uses TRBV6-2 or TRBV6-3 and TRBJ2-7; 7 nucleotides match TRBD1. CDR3 length: 17 residues. Germline V CDR1 and CDR2: MNHEY, SVGEGT. Losses at the gene ends were 2 bases for V and 0 bases for J; bases not matched to a gene: 10. For the CDR3, the DNA is TGTGCCAGCAGTTACCCCCTACAGGGGCAGCACTCCTACGAGCAGTACTTC. This codes for CASSYPLQGQHSYEQYF.

This clonotype was counted between two and nine times. The chain has TRBV27 and TRBJ2-7; D unclear. Germline CDR1 MNHEY, CDR2 SMNVEV (reference sequence). Trimming removed 2 bases from V and 6 bases from J, with 11 bases in between. This CDR3 has 13 amino acids. CDR3 amino acids: CASSLGDRTEQYF. CDR3 DNA: TGTGCCAGCAGTTTAGGCGACCGCACCGAGCAGTACTTC.

This clonotype occurred many times. J is TRBJ2-7 and V is TRBV7-8; 9 bases align to TRBD1. Germline values: CDR1 SGHVS, CDR2 FQNEAQ. This CDR3 spans 14 amino acids. After removal of 5 bases from V and 5 bases from J, the junction contained 7 bases not matched to a gene. CDR3 nucleotide sequence: TGTGCCAGCAGCGTAAACAGGGGGCTCAACGAGCAGTACTTC. Translated: CASSVNRGLNEQYF. The whole variable domain, remainder taken from reference TRBV7-8 and TRBJ2-7, is GAGVSQSPRYKVAKRGQDVALRCDPISGHVSLFWYQQALGQGPEFLTYFQNEAQLDKSGLPSDRFFAERPEGSVSTLKIQRTQQEDSAVYLCASSVNRGLNEQYFGPGTRLTVT.